This T cell receptor beta chain was sequenced in a study of OX40 agonist ivuxolimab in advanced cancers. Findings of the study overall: The 0.1-3.0 mg/kg partial responders had among the lowest clonal expansion. Normalized T-cell clonal expansion was also low in a subset of nonresponders. In the 0.1 to 3.0 mg/kg range, CD4+ and CD8+ blood T cells had expanded clonally by week 6.

Repertoires were generated with immunoSEQ multiplex PCR, while TCRdb's copy carries only in-frame clones and drops some. The sample holds around 47,000 clones, over 65% seen once. The CDR3 is 16 amino acids. V lost 0 bases and J 5 bases, leaving 13 bases between the germline ends. The germline gives CDR1 MGHRA, CDR2 YSYEKL. The table lists this clone with a count of one. Antigen specificity is unknown. This TCR was sampled from an adult with an advanced solid tumor such as melanoma, head and neck, liver or kidney cancer. The J gene is TRBJ1-4, the V gene TRBV4-1; D is possibly TRBD1 (5 bases). Sequencing was performed on CD4+ or CD8+ T cells sorted from blood, taken in a trial of the OX40 agonist ivuxolimab. The CDR3 sequence: CASSQEEGEENEKLFF. CDR3 nucleotides: TGCGCCAGCAGCCAAGAGGAAGGGGAGGAAAATGAAAAACTGTTTTTT.